Below, 16 T cell receptor beta chains from the same sample are listed, as sequenced in a study of tumor-infiltrating lymphocytes in primary liver carcinoma. A constant-region primer served to make TCR beta cDNA from approximately 490 ng total RNA. Three-round nested multiplex PCR performed with slightly modified ARM-PCR produced the TCR beta libraries. The study ran its first two PCR rounds for around 10 cycles each, using TRBV1-TRBV30 forward primers and a C-beta reverse primer. TCRdb re-called the multiplex PCR reads through MiXCR, storing one row per CDR3 protein. The repertoire holds about 180,000 distinct CDR3 sequences, with about 60% as singletons. Germline DNA was extracted too, while blood RNA derived from unsorted whole blood. Sequencing used peripheral blood. The source is a man in his forties or fifties with primary liver carcinoma and hepatitis B virus infection.

The J gene is TRBJ2-1, the V gene TRBV10-1; D call uncertain. This CDR3 is built from 16 residues. The germline V gene encodes CDR1 WNHNN and CDR2 SYGVQD (reference sequence). Trimming took 6 bases from V and 1 from J, leaving 16 bases between them. The CDR3 reads CASSPRIDGSYNEQFF. In DNA, the CDR3 is TGCGCCAGCAGCCCGAGGATAGACGGATCCTACAATGAGCAGTTCTTC.

The sample holds one count of this clonotype. DNA of the CDR3: TGTGCCAGCAGTTACCATCTTAATGAAAAACTGTTTTTT. This gives the protein CASSYHLNEKLFF. The rearrangement uses TRBV6-5 and TRBJ1-4, with D unresolved. Germline V lookup: CDR1 MNHEY, CDR2 SVGAGI. The CDR3 consists of 13 residues. Trimming left V 2 bases short and J 4 bases short, with 5 bases between.

The chain recombines TRBV7-9 with TRBJ2-5; TRBD1 matches at 8 bases. The CDR3 runs to 16 residues. Trimming at V came to 5 bases and at J to 5 bases, leaving 13 bases not matched to a gene. Per germline, CDR1 SEHNR and CDR2 FQNEAQ (reference sequence). CDR3 loop: CASSTNDRGFDETQYF. The CDR3 DNA reads as TGTGCCAGCAGCACGAACGACAGGGGCTTTGATGAGACCCAGTACTTC.

The chain is built from TRBV11-2 and TRBJ2-4; D unclear. Germline CDR1 reads SGHAT; CDR2 reads FQNNGV. V lost 11 bases and J 8 bases, leaving 22 bases between the germline ends. The CDR3 spans 14 residues. CDR3 DNA: TGTGCCTGTAGACCTCCGGTGGCTGGGGACATTCAGTACTTC. This codes for CACRPPVAGDIQYF.

This clonotype was counted a few times. Here the CDR3 reads CASSLSGTRRRGEQFF. CDR3 DNA sequence: TGTGCCAGCAGCTTATCAGGGACAAGGAGGAGAGGTGAGCAGTTCTTC. The rearrangement links TRBV11-2 to TRBJ2-1, with D maybe TRBD1 (6 bases). The V and J ends lost 2 bases and 9 bases respectively, with 20 bases between them. Germline lookup yields CDR1 SGHAT and CDR2 FQNNGV. The CDR3 consists of 16 residues. The full variable domain, in which reference TRBV11-2 and TRBJ2-1 provide the parts outside the CDR3, is EAGVAQSPRYKIIEKRQSVAFWCNPISGHATLYWYQQILGQGPKLLIQFQNNGVVDDSQLPKDRFSAERLKGVDSTLKIQPAKLEDSAVYLCASSLSGTRRRGEQFFGPGTRLTVL.

This clonotype was counted only a few times. This sequence joins TRBV12-3 or TRBV12-4 and TRBJ2-7, with a weak D call TRBD2 (6 bases). V lost 6 bases and J lost 2, with 14 bases in between. This CDR3 spans 14 amino acids. The CDR3 nucleotides are TGTGCCAGCAGCAAAATAGCGGAAACCTACGAGCAGTACTTC. It yields the protein CASSKIAETYEQYF.

Of note for this clonotype: Germline is not matched at one junction end, which may reflect a read error. This sequence joins TRBV11-2 and TRBJ2-1, with D perhaps TRBD1 (6 bases). CDR3 size: 16 residues. CDR1 is SGHAT, CDR2 FQNNGV, per germline. The CDR3 DNA follows: TGTGCCAGCAGCCTAGTTCTCCAGGGGAGTTACAAAGAGCAGTTCTTC. Translating it yields CASSLVLQGSYKEQFF.

This clonotype was detected only a few times. This chain links TRBV29-1 with TRBJ2-3, with D possibly being TRBD1 or TRBD2 (5 bases each). Trimming removed 2 bases at V and 8 bases at J, with 14 bases between. The CDR3 runs 13 residues. CDR1 and CDR2 (germline): SQVTM, ANQGSEA. This CDR3 is CSVERGDQSTQYF. In DNA, the CDR3 is TGCAGCGTTGAACGAGGGGATCAATCTACGCAGTATTTT.

Comments on this clonotype: A much bigger clone sits one base away, suggesting this may be a read error. The final CDR3 position lacks the conserved phenylalanine or tryptophan, pointing to a likely read error. The genes are TRBV5-1 and TRBJ1-1, with D perhaps TRBD1 (5 bases). Deletions cut 4 bases from V and 6 bases from J, with 13 bases between. The CDR3 sequence is 13 residues long. The V gene's germline CDR1 is SGHRS and CDR2 YFSETQ. CDR3 sequence (DNA): TGCGCCAGCAGCCCGGGACCGGGAGCTGAAGCTTTCATT. Protein sequence: CASSPGPGAEAFI.

This clonotype was seen a few times. The J gene is TRBJ2-1, the V gene TRBV5-4, with D maybe TRBD2 (5 bases). Trimming took 0 bases from V and 4 from J, leaving 11 bases between them. Germline CDR1 and CDR2: SGHNT and YYREEE (reference sequence). The CDR3 loop spans 15 amino acids. The DNA of the CDR3 is TGTGCCAGCAGCTTGGGGAGGCAATATTACAATGAGCAGTTCTTC. Encoded protein: CASSLGRQYYNEQFF.

Worth noting for this clonotype: It may be a read error: a sequence one base away is much more abundant. The chain uses TRBV29-1 and TRBJ2-7, with D maybe TRBD1 (5 bases). CDR1 is SQVTM, CDR2 ANQGSEA, per germline. With 5 bases removed from V and 0 bases from J, the gap between germline ends came to 8 bases. This CDR3 has 12 residues. CDR3 in amino acids: CSVQGPSYEQYF. The CDR3 DNA is TGCAGCGTTCAGGGTCCCTCCTACGAGCAGTACTTC.

In this sample, this clonotype turned up many times. The genes are TRBV12-3 or TRBV12-4 and TRBJ1-2; D gene uncertain. The V gene lost 7 bases and the J gene lost 3 bases, with 15 bases spanning the gap. This CDR3 is 14 amino acids long. CDR3 in DNA: TGTGCCAGCACTAAGATGGGTGCCGACTATGGCTACACCTTC. Protein: CASTKMGADYGYTF.

Comment on this clonotype: A much larger clone lies one base from this, so it may be a read error. This chain links TRBV29-1 with TRBJ2-2; the D gene is possibly TRBD2 (5 bases). Germline-derived CDR1 and CDR2 are SQVTM and ANQGSEA. This CDR3 has 15 amino acids. Trimming left V 0 bases short and J 1 base short, with 9 bases between. CDR3 loop: CSVEEAAQNTGELFF. CDR3 nucleotides: TGCAGCGTTGAAGAAGCGGCACAGAACACCGGGGAGCTGTTTTTT.

This clonotype appeared many times. The genes are TRBV12-3 or TRBV12-4 and TRBJ2-5; 11 bases match TRBD2. V gave up 3 bases and J gave up 3 bases; unmatched junction bases: 9. CDR3 length: 17 residues. CDR3 nucleotides: TGTGCCAGCAGTTTCCCCCGAGGACTAGCGGGCAAAGAGACCCAGTACTTC. This gives the protein CASSFPRGLAGKETQYF.

Remarks on this clonotype: Relative to the germline gene, one junction end is altered; a read error may explain this. This rearrangement joins TRBV29-1 to TRBJ2-1; D is unclear. There are 11 residues in the CDR3. CDR1 SQVTM and CDR2 ANQGSEA come from the germline V gene. The CDR3 region is CSVGRHKEQFF. The CDR3 DNA is TGCAGCGTTGGAAGACACAAAGAGCAGTTCTTC.

Of note for this clonotype: One end of the junction is discordant with germline, which a read error may explain. The chain joins TRBV6-5 to TRBJ1-5, with 7 bases matching TRBD1. The CDR3 is 17 residues long. Germline-derived CDR1 and CDR2 are MNHEY and SVGAGI. The CDR3 protein is CASSPQGGGSSDQPQHF. CDR3 coding DNA: TGTGCCAGCAGTCCACAGGGAGGGGGCTCTAGCGATCAGCCCCAGCATTTT.